This section outlines one T cell receptor beta chain sequence together with its context. Its specificity is not known. Library construction for TCR beta used iRepertoire HTBI primers and Arm-PCR of CDR3 regions. TCRdb ran MiXCR on the multiplex PCR reads and lists one entry per CDR3 protein. Among 450,000 to 700,000 distinct CDR3 sequences listed, less than 15% were seen once. The data derive from a study of regulatory T cells in long-lasting Graves disease. Study-wide findings and caveats: Persistent Graves' patients showed a TCR diversity that was lower than that of newly diagnosed ones. It was in persistent disease that TRBV28, TRBJ1-2 and TRBJ2-5 were favored.

As for time point: newly diagnosed GD, antithyroid drugs for less than 3 months. Construction of the TCR library relied on RNA isolated from PBMCs. Collection of peripheral blood (about 10 milliliters) was done using EDTA tubes. The CDR3 covers 13 residues. Germline CDR1 reads SGHAT; CDR2 reads FQNNGV. Between the trimmed V and J ends, which lost 3 bases and 7 bases, there was a span of 10 bases. These sequences were also reported in another study, on T cells in Graves' hyperthyroidism and ophthalmopathy. That work states: With the HTBI primer set, the TCR CDR3 went through a first round of RT-PCR.

The sample in question was peripheral blood mononuclear cells (PBMCs), obtained at new diagnosis, from a patient treated with antithyroid drugs. This chain links TRBV11-2 with TRBJ2-1, with D hard to call. The receptor's source is a man aged 25 to 45 with Graves disease. CDR3 residues: CASSLLSTNEQFF. The CDR3 nucleotides read TGTGCCAGCAGCTTGTTATCGACAAATGAGCAGTTCTTC.